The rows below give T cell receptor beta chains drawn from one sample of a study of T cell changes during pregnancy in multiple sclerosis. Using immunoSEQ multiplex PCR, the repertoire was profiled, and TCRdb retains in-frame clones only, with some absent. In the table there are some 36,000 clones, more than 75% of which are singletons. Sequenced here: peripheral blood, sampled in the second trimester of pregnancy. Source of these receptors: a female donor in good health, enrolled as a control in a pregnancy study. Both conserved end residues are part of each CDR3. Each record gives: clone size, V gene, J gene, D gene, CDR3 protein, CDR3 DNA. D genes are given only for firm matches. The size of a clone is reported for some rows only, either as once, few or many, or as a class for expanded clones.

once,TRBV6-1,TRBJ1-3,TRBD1,CASSEPGTGPGNTIYF,TGTGCCAGCAGTGAGCCCGGGACAGGGCCTGGAAACACCATATATTTT
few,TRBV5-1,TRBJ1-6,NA,CASSLGLAANSYNSPLHF,TGCGCCAGCAGCTTGGGTCTAGCAGCTAACTCCTATAATTCACCCCTCCACTTT
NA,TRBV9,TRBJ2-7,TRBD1,CASSVQDRAHEQYF,TGTGCCAGCAGCGTCCAGGACAGGGCCCACGAGCAGTACTTC
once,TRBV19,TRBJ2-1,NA,CASSGHRLYNEQFF,TGTGCCAGTAGTGGACACCGTCTCTACAATGAGCAGTTCTTC
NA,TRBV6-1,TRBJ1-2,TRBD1,CASSVTGMGSYGYTF,TGTGCCAGCAGTGTGACAGGGATGGGTTCCTATGGCTACACCTTC
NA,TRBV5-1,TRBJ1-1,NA,CASKGGGGSNTEAFF,TGCGCCAGCAAAGGAGGGGGAGGGTCGAACACTGAAGCTTTCTTT
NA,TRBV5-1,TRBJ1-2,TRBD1,CASSQTGGNRDGYTF,TGCGCCAGCAGCCAAACAGGGGGCAACAGGGATGGCTACACCTTC
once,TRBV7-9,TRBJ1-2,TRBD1,CASSLPGQGAGGYTF,TGTGCCAGCAGCTTGCCGGGACAGGGGGCTGGTGGCTACACCTTC
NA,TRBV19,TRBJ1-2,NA,CASSPGGRPNYGYTF,TGTGCCAGTAGTCCCGGGGGGAGGCCTAACTATGGCTACACCTTC
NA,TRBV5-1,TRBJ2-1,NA,CASSLQDSSYNEQFF,TGCGCCAGCAGCTTACAAGATTCCTCATACAATGAGCAGTTCTTC
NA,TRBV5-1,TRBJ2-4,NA,CASGPGGPKNIQYF,TGCGCCAGCGGGCCCGGGGGGCCCAAAAACATTCAGTACTTC
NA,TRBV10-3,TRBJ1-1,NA,CAISDRASATEAFF,TGTGCCATCAGTGACAGGGCGTCGGCCACTGAAGCTTTCTTT
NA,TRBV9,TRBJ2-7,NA,CASSVGLQGTYEQYF,TGTGCCAGCAGCGTAGGACTCCAGGGTACCTACGAGCAGTACTTC
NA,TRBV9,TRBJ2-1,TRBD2,CASSVSGSINEQFF,TGTGCCAGCAGCGTTAGCGGGAGTATCAATGAGCAGTTCTTC
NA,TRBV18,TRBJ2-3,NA,CASSPLRGADTQYF,TGTGCCAGCTCACCGCTCAGGGGGGCAGATACGCAGTATTTT
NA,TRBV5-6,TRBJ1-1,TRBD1,CASSLVAGGNTEAFF,TGTGCCAGCAGCTTGGTCGCAGGGGGGAACACTGAAGCTTTCTTT
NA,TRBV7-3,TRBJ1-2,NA,CASSSLGGVNYGYTF,TGTGCCAGCAGCTCCCTCGGGGGAGTTAACTATGGCTACACCTTC
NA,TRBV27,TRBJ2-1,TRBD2,CASSLSLAGLSYNEQFF,TGTGCCAGCAGTTTATCCCTAGCGGGTCTCTCCTACAATGAGCAGTTCTTC
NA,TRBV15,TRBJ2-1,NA,CATSAGDRQPYNEQFF,TGTGCCACCAGCGCTGGTGACAGGCAGCCCTACAATGAGCAGTTCTTC
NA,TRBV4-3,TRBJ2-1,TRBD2,CASSQDRGLGSSYNEQFF,TGCGCCAGCAGCCAAGATCGAGGACTAGGGAGCTCCTACAATGAGCAGTTCTTC
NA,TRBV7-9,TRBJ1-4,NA,CASSLGQFNEKLFF,TGTGCCAGCAGCTTAGGACAGTTTAATGAAAAACTGTTTTTT
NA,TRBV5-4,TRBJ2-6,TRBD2,CASTGGSTSGANVLTF,TGTGCCAGCACGGGGGGAAGTACGAGTGGGGCCAACGTCCTGACTTTC
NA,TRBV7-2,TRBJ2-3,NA,CASSLGLTHPDTQYF,TGTGCCAGCAGCTTGGGACTCACCCACCCAGATACGCAGTATTTT
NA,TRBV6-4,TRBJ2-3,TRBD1,CASSWTGGEGADTQYF,TGTGCCAGCAGTTGGACAGGGGGTGAAGGTGCAGATACGCAGTATTTT
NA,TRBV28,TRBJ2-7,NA,CASRAGAFSYEQYF,TGTGCCAGCAGGGCAGGGGCTTTCTCCTACGAGCAGTACTTC
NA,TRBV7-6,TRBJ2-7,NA,CASSLGASAGTEQYF,TGTGCCAGCAGCTTAGGGGCGAGTGCGGGGACCGAGCAGTACTTC